Following are 11 T cell receptor beta chains from one sample sequenced in a study of cytomegalovirus exposure and HLA in healthy donors. Both 60 Vbeta primers and 13 Jbeta primers went into the PCR. Produced via immunoSEQ multiplex PCR; TCRdb's table is partial and in-frame only. The table includes about 160,000 clones, roughly 85% detected once. Material for sequencing was PBMCs. Source of these receptors: a boy younger than 10 in good health and CMV-seronegative.

The rearrangement uses TRBV27 and TRBJ2-5, with D perhaps TRBD1 (6 bases). V dropped 3 bases and J dropped 6 bases, with 14 bases sitting between them. The CDR3 totals 14 residues. Germline values: CDR1 MNHEY, CDR2 SMNVEV (reference sequence). This CDR3 reads CASSFLPGAKTQYF. The CDR3 DNA is TGTGCCAGCAGTTTTTTGCCAGGGGCAAAGACCCAGTACTTC.

The chain recombines TRBV11-2 with TRBJ1-1; TRBD1 aligns across 8 bases. This CDR3 contains 14 residues. CDR1 is SGHAT and CDR2 is FQNNGV in the germline V gene. V was pared by 5 bases and J by 11 bases, with 13 bases of the junction left unmatched. The chain's CDR3 is CASSPFTTGGDAFF. CDR3 bases: TGTGCCAGCAGCCCATTTACCACAGGGGGGGATGCTTTCTTT.

By proportion, this clone is large (0.1 to 1%). The chain joins TRBV7-9 to TRBJ1-6, with TRBD1 as a possible D gene (5 bases). The CDR3 loop spans 13 amino acids. CDR1 and CDR2 from the germline V gene are SEHNR and FQNEAQ (reference sequence). Trimming took off 5 bases at V and 14 bases at J, with 16 bases between the two ends. The CDR3 DNA sequence: TGTGCCAGCAGCCAATTTAAGGAAGGGGCCCTCCACTTT. Encoded protein: CASSQFKEGALHF.

Comment on this clone: Other nucleotide sequences in the sample specify the same CDR3. The V call is TRBV10-3, the J call TRBJ2-5; 7 bases line up with TRBD1. Looked up from germline, CDR1 is ENHRY and CDR2 is SYGVKD. With V trimmed by 8 bases and J by 2 bases, 2 bases remained unmatched. The CDR3 consists of 12 residues. CDR3 coding DNA: TGTGCCATCTCGACAGGGCAAGAGACCCAGTACTTC. Protein sequence: CAISTGQETQYF.

This rearrangement joins TRBV7-9 to TRBJ2-7, with D perhaps matching TRBD1 (6 bases). The CDR3 spans 16 residues. With 2 bases removed from V and 7 bases from J, the gap between germline ends came to 21 bases. The germline V gene has CDR1 SEHNR and CDR2 FQNEAQ (reference sequence). CDR3 in amino acids: CASSLCIEGVLGEQYV. The DNA for the CDR3 is TGTGCCAGCAGCTTATGTATCGAGGGGGTCTTGGGGGAGCAGTACGTC.

The V gene is TRBV2, the J gene TRBJ1-1; 10 bases fit TRBD1. Trimming took 7 bases from V and 3 from J; bases not matched to a gene: 11. This CDR3 comprises 16 residues. Looked up from germline, CDR1 is SNHLY and CDR2 is FYNNEI. CDR3 coding DNA: TGTGCCAGCACTGGGGATGGGACAGGGGAGGACACTGAAGCTTTCTTT. Protein sequence: CASTGDGTGEDTEAFF.

The V call is TRBV25-1, the J call TRBJ2-2; D is possibly TRBD2 (6 bases). Germline lookup yields CDR1 MGHDK and CDR2 SYGVNS. CDR3 length equals 15 residues. V gave up 10 bases and J gave up 1 base, with 16 bases separating them. Written as DNA, the CDR3 is TGTGCCACCTCTTCCAACGGGAGGAACACCGGGGAGCTGTTTTTT. Its protein product is CATSSNGRNTGELFF.

The V call is TRBV28, the J call TRBJ1-1, with 11 nucleotides matching TRBD1. Germline CDR1 MDHEN, CDR2 SYDVKM. Trimming removed 4 bases from V and 0 bases from J; junction bases left unmatched: 13. There are 19 residues in the CDR3. Written as DNA, the CDR3 is TGTGCCAGCAGTTCACGGCACCGGGACAGGGGGTTTATGAACACTGAAGCTTTCTTT. This gives the protein CASSSRHRDRGFMNTEAFF.

The chain employs TRBV28 and TRBJ1-2; no reliable D call. The CDR3 loop spans 14 amino acids. V was pared by 6 bases and J by 4 bases, with 15 bases between. Germline V CDR1 and CDR2: MDHEN, SYDVKM. CDR3 sequence: CASREDREFYGYTF. The CDR3 region has the DNA TGTGCCAGCAGAGAGGATCGGGAATTCTATGGCTACACCTTC.

The chain recombines TRBV2 with TRBJ2-1, with D unresolved. This CDR3 spans 15 amino acids. The V end lost 7 bases, the J end lost 0 bases, and 13 bases lay between the germline ends. Germline CDR1 and CDR2: SNHLY and FYNNEI. The CDR3 DNA reads TGTGCCAGCACCCCCACTGTGAGCTCCTACAATGAGCAGTTCTTC. This sequence encodes CASTPTVSSYNEQFF.

The chain couples TRBV13 to TRBJ1-1, with no clear D. This CDR3 spans 14 amino acids. The germline CDR1 and CDR2 sequences are PRHDT and FYEKMQ (reference sequence). Trimming removed 9 bases at V and 2 bases at J, with 16 bases between. CDR3 DNA sequence: TGTGCCAGTCGGAATGGAGCCTCCAACACTGAAGCTTTCTTT. Translated, it gives CASRNGASNTEAFF.